This T cell receptor (beta chain) was observed in a study of PD-L1 blockade in urothelial cancer. Whole-study context: Median blood clonality was around 0.086, with some 89,000 unique TCRs. Study findings and constraints: Patients with below-median pretreatment blood clonality survived longer. At the 3-week point, tumor-associated blood clones expanded more in durable-benefit patients.

The sample holds one count of this clone. Its antigen is not identified. Germline CDR1 SGHTA, CDR2 FQGTGA. The CDR3 contains 13 residues. The germline V and J ends were trimmed by 2 bases and 1 base, with 6 bases remaining between them. Sequencing used immunoSEQ multiplex PCR; TCRdb keeps in-frame clones, though not all of them. The sample lists roughly 120,000 clones, 75% to 95% occurring once. The time point here: peripheral blood 6 weeks after treatment start. Each patient presented with locally advanced or metastatic urothelial carcinoma. The chain couples TRBV7-3 to TRBJ2-7; maybe TRBD2 (5 bases). Material: PBMCs, obtained around atezolizumab (anti-PD-L1) treatment. The sequence derives from a man in his sixties with urothelial cancer. CDR3 loop: CASSLGESYEQYF. DNA for the CDR3: TGTGCCAGCAGCTTAGGGGAGTCCTACGAGCAGTACTTC.